This TCR beta chain was observed in a study of blood T cell repertoires in COVID-19. Study as a whole: Sources were T cells, B-cell-depleted T cells, or PBMCs; the material itself was cDNA or gDNA.

As originally analysed: Cell counts per sample came from amplifying reference gene primers. Assay: immunoSEQ multiplex PCR; the TCRdb copy retains only in-frame clones and omits some. The V and J calls and clone size were taken over from that table, and D and trimming were inferred from the DNA. In the table there are more than 200,000 clones, roughly four fifths of which are singletons. The CDR3 spans 14 residues. Deletions cut 4 bases from V and 2 bases from J, with 11 bases between. In germline, CDR1 is SGHRS, CDR2 YFSETQ. This clone was seen a single time. The Seattle patients, enrolled during active infection, were followed longitudinally.

The sequenced sample was peripheral blood. The sequence came from a woman older than 75 with COVID-19, enrolled during active disease. The chain is built from TRBV5-1 and TRBJ2-3; D not certain. The chain's CDR3 is CASSTSTYTDTQYF. CDR3 bases: TGCGCCAGCAGCACCTCCACCTACACAGATACGCAGTATTTT.